This TCR beta chain was retrieved from a study of human T cells and chemical hapten exposure. Overall study findings and caveats: There were significantly more large CDR3 similarity clusters among expanded TCRs than among controls.

This clonotype was observed a handful of times. The antigen remains undetermined. Unique molecular identifiers were attached to individual cDNA molecules within the library. Original processing methods: TCRs per sample had a median of roughly 96,000 and ranged from about 20,000 to 750,000. TCRdb re-called the RACE reads with MiXCR, one entry per CDR3 protein. The V and J calls were not made by the authors but by TCRdb's processing. This sample has roughly 50,000 distinct CDR3 sequences, with more than 9.5% found just once. J was trimmed by 10 bases and V by 8 bases; bases with no gene match: 10. The CDR3 length is 14 residues. The germline CDR1 and CDR2 sequences are SGHVS and FNYEAQ. The sample's time point: patch test 1, 2 weeks after DPC sensitization. Treatment here: therapeutic diphenylcyclopropenone sensitization with weekly scalp DPC. Whole blood, unfractionated, served as the material for total RNA extraction.

The chain has TRBV7-6 and TRBJ2-5; the match to TRBD2 covers 13 bases. The starting material was whole blood, obtained in connection with sensitization to the hapten diphenylcyclopropenone (DPC). This receptor was obtained from a woman aged 40-49 years with alopecia areata. Some clones in this sample may be carry-over from other donors' samples. The CDR3 sequence is CASGTGLAGHSQYF. CDR3 DNA sequence: TGTGCCAGCGGAACGGGACTAGCGGGGCACAGCCAGTACTTC.